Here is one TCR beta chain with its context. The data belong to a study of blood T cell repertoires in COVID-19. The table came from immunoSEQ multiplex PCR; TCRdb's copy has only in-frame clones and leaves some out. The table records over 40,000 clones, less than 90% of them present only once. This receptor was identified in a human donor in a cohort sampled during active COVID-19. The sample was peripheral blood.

The CDR3 DNA reads as TGTGCCAGCAGTGACTGGGGGGGCACTGAAGCTTTCTTT. Its translation is CASSDWGGTEAFF. The chain combines TRBV2 with TRBJ1-1; D possibly corresponds to TRBD1 (5 bases). The germline CDR1 and CDR2 sequences are SNHLY and FYNNEI. V lost 3 bases to trimming and J lost 4 bases, with 9 bases between them. The CDR3 is 13 amino acids.